This T cell receptor (beta chain) was sequenced during a study of blood T cell repertoires in COVID-19. Generated by immunoSEQ multiplex PCR, the TCRdb table keeps only in-frame clones and is missing some. The data contain 300,000 or so clones, 80% to 90% of them singletons. J gave up 4 bases and V 1 base, and 5 bases lay outside the gene matches. The germline gives CDR1 SGHVS, CDR2 FNYEAQ. The CDR3 covers 16 residues. This TCR came from a woman aged 35 to 49 with acute COVID-19. Sequencing was carried out using PBMCs or T cells enriched from blood (not recorded which). The chain links TRBV7-6 to TRBJ2-5; 11 bases align to TRBD2. CDR3 DNA: TGTGCCAGCAGCTTAGGTTCAACTAGCGGGAGAGAGACCCAGTACTTC. Its translation: CASSLGSTSGRETQYF.